This TCR beta chain is drawn from a study of shared clonotypes between healthy human individuals. Points from the study as a whole: Naive subsets generally had larger estimated richness than memory subsets. When naive CD4 clonotypes were compared across a few donors, 4% to 6.5% were shared. Only blood underwent sampling, and tissue repertoires likely differ.

Donors had no recently reported acute infections or vaccinations and were HIV-negative. The assay was immunoSEQ multiplex PCR, and TCRdb's table has in-frame clones only and misses some. The sample has some 2,400,000 clones, around 95% seen once. In this sample, this clone turned up once. The antigen is undetermined. In germline, CDR1 is GTSNPN, CDR2 SVGIG (reference sequence). The V end was cut by 5 bases, the J end by 0 bases, with 20 bases between. The CDR3 spans 17 residues. The chain joins TRBV30 to TRBJ2-4; perhaps TRBD1 as D (7 bases). This TCR derives from a man younger than 30 in good health. The sequenced sample was naive CD4+ T cells sorted from blood. Regarding subset: CD45RA+ positively selected. CDR3 sequence (DNA): TGTGCCTGGGCCAGGGGGGCCTCTAACCTAGCCAAAAACATTCAGTACTTC. It encodes CAWARGASNLAKNIQYF.